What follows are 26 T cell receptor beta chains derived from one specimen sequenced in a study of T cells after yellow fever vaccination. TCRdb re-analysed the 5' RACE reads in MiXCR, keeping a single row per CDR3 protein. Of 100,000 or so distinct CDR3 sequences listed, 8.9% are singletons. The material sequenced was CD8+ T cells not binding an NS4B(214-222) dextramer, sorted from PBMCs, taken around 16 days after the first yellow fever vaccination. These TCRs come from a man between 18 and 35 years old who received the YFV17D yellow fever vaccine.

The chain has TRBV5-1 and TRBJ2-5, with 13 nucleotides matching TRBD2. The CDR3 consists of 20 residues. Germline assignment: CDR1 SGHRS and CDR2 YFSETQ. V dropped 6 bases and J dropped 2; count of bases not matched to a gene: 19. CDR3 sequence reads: CASTSSRDRGLAGPQETQYF. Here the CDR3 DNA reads TGCGCCAGCACTTCATCCCGGGACAGGGGACTAGCGGGGCCACAAGAGACCCAGTACTTC.

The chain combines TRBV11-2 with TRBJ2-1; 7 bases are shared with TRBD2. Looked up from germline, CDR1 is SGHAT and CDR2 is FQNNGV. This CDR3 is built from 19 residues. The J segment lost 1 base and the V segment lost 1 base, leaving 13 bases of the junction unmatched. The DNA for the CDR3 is TGTGCCAGCAGCTTAGTACGGCCTAGCGGTGGGGGGTCCTACAATGAGCAGTTCTTC. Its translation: CASSLVRPSGGGSYNEQFF.

This chain's CDR3 is CASSFVVITAGSYEQYV. Here the CDR3 DNA reads TGTGCCAGCAGCTTCGTAGTAATTACAGCGGGATCCTACGAGCAGTACGTC. The gene calls are TRBV5-5 and TRBJ2-7; 7 nucleotides align to TRBD2. V shed 2 bases, J shed 1 base, and the junction held 12 bases outside the gene matches. Germline assignment: CDR1 SGHKS and CDR2 YYEKEE (reference sequence). CDR3 length: 17 residues.

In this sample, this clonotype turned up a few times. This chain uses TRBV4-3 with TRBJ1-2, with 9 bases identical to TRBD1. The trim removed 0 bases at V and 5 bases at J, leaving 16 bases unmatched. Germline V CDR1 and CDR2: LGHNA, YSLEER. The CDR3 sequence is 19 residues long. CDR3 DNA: TGCGCCAGCAGCCAAGATCGGTATCCGGAAACAGGGGGCCTTTATGGCTACACCTTC. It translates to CASSQDRYPETGGLYGYTF.

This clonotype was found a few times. This chain's CDR3 is CASSRDRARQPQHF. For the CDR3, the DNA is TGTGCCAGCAGCAGGGACAGGGCTCGCCAGCCCCAGCATTTT. The chain has TRBV6-2 or TRBV6-3 and TRBJ1-5; 9 bases are a match to TRBD1. V lost 6 bases and J lost 7; bases outside the gene matches: 7. CDR1 and CDR2 from the germline V gene are MNHEY and SVGEGT. CDR3 length: 14 residues.

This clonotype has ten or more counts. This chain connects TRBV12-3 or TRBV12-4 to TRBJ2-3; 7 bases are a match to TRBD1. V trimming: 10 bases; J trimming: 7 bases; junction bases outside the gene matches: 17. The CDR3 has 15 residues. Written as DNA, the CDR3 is TGTGCCACAAAAACCGGGACAGACAGTGTTAATACGCAGTATTTT. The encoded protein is CATKTGTDSVNTQYF.

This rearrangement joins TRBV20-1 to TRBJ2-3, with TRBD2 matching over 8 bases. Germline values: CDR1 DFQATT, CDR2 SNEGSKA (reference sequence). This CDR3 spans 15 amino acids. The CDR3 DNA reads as TGCTGTGTCAAGACCGGGAGCGGGGGAATAGATACGCAGTATTTT. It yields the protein CCVKTGSGGIDTQYF.

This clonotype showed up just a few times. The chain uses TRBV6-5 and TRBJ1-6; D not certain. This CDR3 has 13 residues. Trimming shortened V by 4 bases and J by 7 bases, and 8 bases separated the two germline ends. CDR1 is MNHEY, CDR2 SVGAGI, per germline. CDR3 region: CASSLVFNSPLHF. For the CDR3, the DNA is TGTGCCAGCAGTTTAGTTTTCAATTCACCCCTCCACTTT.

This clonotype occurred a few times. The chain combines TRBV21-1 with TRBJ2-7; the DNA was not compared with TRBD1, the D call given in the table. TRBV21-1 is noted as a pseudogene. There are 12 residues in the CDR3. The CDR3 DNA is TGTGCCAGCAGCAGGGACAACTACGAGCAGTACGTC. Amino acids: CASSRDNYEQYV.

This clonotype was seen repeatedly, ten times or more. CDR3 loop: CASSIDWLMNTEAFF. CDR3 DNA: TGTGCCAGTAGTATAGATTGGCTGATGAACACTGAAGCTTTCTTT. V is TRBV19 and J is TRBJ1-1; D is unclear. The V gene lost 0 bases and the J gene lost 0 bases, with 8 bases spanning the gap. Per germline, CDR1 LNHDA and CDR2 SQIVND (reference sequence). The CDR3 consists of 15 residues.

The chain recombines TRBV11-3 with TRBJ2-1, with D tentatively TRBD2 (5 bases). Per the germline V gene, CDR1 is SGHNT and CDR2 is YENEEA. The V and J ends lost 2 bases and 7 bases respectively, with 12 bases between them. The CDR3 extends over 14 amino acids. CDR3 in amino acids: CASSLFERDNEQFF. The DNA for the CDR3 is TGTGCCAGCAGCTTATTTGAGAGGGATAATGAGCAGTTCTTC.

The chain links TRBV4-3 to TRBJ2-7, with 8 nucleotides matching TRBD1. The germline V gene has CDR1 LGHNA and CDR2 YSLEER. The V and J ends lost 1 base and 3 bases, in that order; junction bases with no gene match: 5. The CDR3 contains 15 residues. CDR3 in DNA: TGCGCCAGCAGCCAAGGGACAGGGAGAGGCTACGAGCAGTACTTC. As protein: CASSQGTGRGYEQYF.

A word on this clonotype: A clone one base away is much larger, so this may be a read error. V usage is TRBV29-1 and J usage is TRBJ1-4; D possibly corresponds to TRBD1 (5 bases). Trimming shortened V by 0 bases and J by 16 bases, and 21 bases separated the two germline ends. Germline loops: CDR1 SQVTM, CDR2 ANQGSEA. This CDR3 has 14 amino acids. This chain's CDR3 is CSVEDQARAHSRFF. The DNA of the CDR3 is TGCAGCGTTGAAGATCAGGCCAGGGCCCACAGTCGGTTTTTT.

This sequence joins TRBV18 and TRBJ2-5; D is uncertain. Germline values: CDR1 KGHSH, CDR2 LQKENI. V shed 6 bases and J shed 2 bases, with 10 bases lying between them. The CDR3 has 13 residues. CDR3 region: CASSTPPQETQYF. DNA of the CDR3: TGTGCCAGCTCCACCCCGCCGCAAGAGACCCAGTACTTC.

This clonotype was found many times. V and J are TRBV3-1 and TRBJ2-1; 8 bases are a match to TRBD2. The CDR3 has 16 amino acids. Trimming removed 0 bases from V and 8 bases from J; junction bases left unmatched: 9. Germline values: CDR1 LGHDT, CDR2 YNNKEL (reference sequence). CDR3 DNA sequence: TGTGCCAGCAGCCAAGAATCACGGGGGGGTGACGATGAGCAGTTCTTC. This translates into CASSQESRGGDDEQFF.

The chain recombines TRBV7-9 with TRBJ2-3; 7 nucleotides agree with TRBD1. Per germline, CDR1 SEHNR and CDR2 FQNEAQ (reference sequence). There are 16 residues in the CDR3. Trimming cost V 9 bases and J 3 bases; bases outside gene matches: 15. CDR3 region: CASPPYRGDRTDTQYF. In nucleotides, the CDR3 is TGTGCCAGTCCCCCCTACAGGGGAGATAGGACAGATACGCAGTATTTT.

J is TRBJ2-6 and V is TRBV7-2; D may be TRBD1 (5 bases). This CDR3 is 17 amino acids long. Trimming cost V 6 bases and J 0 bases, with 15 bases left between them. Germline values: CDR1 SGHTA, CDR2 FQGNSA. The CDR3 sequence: CASRMVGEFSGANVLTF. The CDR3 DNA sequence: TGTGCCAGCAGAATGGTAGGGGAATTCTCTGGGGCCAACGTCCTGACTTTC.

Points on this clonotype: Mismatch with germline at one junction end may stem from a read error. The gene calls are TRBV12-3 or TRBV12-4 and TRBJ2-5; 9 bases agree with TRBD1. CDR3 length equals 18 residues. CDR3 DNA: TGTGCCCGCAGTACTAGACAGGGGGGAGGGCCGTACCAAGAGACCCAGTACTTC. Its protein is CARSTRQGGGPYQETQYF.

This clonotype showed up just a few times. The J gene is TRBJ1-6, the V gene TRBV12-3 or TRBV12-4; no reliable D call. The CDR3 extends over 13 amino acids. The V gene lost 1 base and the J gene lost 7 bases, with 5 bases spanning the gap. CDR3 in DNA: TGTGCCAGCAGTTTAGGGTACAATTCACCCCTCCACTTT. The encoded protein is CASSLGYNSPLHF.

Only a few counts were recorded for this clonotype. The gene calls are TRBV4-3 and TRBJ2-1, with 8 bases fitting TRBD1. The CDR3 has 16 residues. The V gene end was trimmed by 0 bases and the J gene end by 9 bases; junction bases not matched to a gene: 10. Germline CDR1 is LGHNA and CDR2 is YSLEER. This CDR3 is CASSQDQGQGLVEQFF. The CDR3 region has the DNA TGCGCCAGCAGCCAAGATCAAGGACAGGGTCTCGTTGAGCAGTTCTTC.

The CDR3 protein is CASSLRNTIYF. As DNA, the CDR3 is TGTGCCAGCAGCCTCCGCAACACCATATATTTT. The chain couples TRBV7-9 to TRBJ1-3; D is ambiguous. This CDR3 is built from 11 residues. V lost 5 bases and J 7 bases, leaving 6 bases between the germline ends. Germline V lookup: CDR1 SEHNR, CDR2 FQNEAQ (reference sequence).

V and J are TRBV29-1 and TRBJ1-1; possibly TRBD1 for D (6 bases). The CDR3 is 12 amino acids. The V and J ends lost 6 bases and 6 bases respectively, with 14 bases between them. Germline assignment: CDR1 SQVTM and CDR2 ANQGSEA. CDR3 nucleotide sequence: TGCAGCGTAGGTGGGGGCGAGCCTGAAGCTTTCTTT. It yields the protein CSVGGGEPEAFF.

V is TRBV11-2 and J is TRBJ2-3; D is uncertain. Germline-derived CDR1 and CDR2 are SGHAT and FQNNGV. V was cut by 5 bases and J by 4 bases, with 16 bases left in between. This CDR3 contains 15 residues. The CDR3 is CASSDENVSSDTQYF. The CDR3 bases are TGTGCCAGCAGCGATGAGAATGTGAGTTCAGATACGCAGTATTTT.

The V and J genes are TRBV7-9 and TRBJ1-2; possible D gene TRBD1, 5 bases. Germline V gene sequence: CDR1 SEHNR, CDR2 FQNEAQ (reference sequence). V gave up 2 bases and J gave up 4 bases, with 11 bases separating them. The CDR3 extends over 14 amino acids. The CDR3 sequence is CASSLQGSVYGYTF. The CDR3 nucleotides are TGTGCCAGCAGCTTACAGGGATCCGTCTATGGCTACACCTTC.

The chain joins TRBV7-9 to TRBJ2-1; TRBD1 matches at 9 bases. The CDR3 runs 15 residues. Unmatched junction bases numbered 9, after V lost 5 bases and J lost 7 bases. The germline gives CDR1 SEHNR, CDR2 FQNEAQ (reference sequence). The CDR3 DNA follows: TGTGCCAGCAGCAACTGGGACAGGGCAACGAATGAGCAGTTCTTC. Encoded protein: CASSNWDRATNEQFF.

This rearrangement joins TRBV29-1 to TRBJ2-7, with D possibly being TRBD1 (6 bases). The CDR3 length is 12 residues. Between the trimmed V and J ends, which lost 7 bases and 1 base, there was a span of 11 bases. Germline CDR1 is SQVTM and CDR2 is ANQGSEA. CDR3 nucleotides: TGCAGCGCCACCAGGGGATCCTACGAGCAGTACTTC. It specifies CSATRGSYEQYF.